This T cell receptor beta chain derives from a study of blood T cells in healthy people across ages. The CDR3 runs 17 residues. The V segment lost 2 bases and the J segment 4 bases; nucleotides outside the gene matches: 11. Germline V gene sequence: CDR1 SGHKS, CDR2 YYEKEE (reference sequence). This clonotype was counted only a few times. Alongside a J-beta primer mix, a sample-barcoded 5' primer served in a second PCR lasting roughly 7 to 11 cycles. MiXCR, run by TCRdb on the 5' RACE reads, gives a single entry per CDR3 protein. The table lists around 1,900,000 distinct CDR3 sequences, around 40% of them singletons, with under 30% in the top ten.

This chain connects TRBV5-5 to TRBJ2-1; 8 nucleotides line up with TRBD1. The TCR comes from a human donor in good health. Material for sequencing was blood. The CDR3 DNA sequence: TGTGCCAGCAGCTTAGGAAGTTGGGACAGGCATTACAATGAGCAGTTCTTC. It encodes CASSLGSWDRHYNEQFF.